This T cell receptor beta chain was observed in a study of blood T cell repertoires in COVID-19. At the level of the study: The origin of the acute and convalescent COVID-19 samples was the United States, Italy and Spain. Sample material is recorded as cDNA or gDNA derived from T cells, B-cell-depleted T cells, or PBMCs.

The V end was cut by 0 bases, the J end by 2 bases, with 7 bases between. Germline CDR1 is LGHDT and CDR2 is YNNKEL (reference sequence). The CDR3 spans 14 residues. Sequencing was performed with immunoSEQ multiplex PCR; in TCRdb, only in-frame clones are kept and a portion is missing. The data contain around 140,000 clones, 80% to 90% of them seen just once; the ten biggest clones take up about 2.2%. Sequenced material: PBMCs or T cells enriched from blood (not recorded which). The TCR sequence derives from a man in his forties with acute COVID-19. The V and J genes are TRBV3-1 (or the pseudogene TRBV3-2) and TRBJ1-2; no definite D call. The CDR3 region is CASSQESGNYGYTF. In DNA form, the CDR3 reads TGTGCCAGCAGCCAAGAATCAGGAAACTATGGCTACACCTTC.